Listed below are T cell receptor beta chains from one sample, sequenced in a study of Graves' ophthalmopathy and Graves' hyperthyroidism. TCRdb called the multiplex PCR reads again in MiXCR, with one record for every CDR3 protein. Of 600,000 to 650,000 distinct CDR3 sequences in the sample, around a fifth were seen once. The sample was peripheral blood. These receptors were obtained from a woman between 18 and 30 years old with stable Graves' hyperthyroidism. Some clones in this sample may be carry-over from other donors' samples. CDR3s include the opening cysteine and the closing phenylalanine or tryptophan. D genes are given only for firm matches. Expanded clones are given a class, and other clones once, few, many or no size at all.

TRBJ1-2	TRBD1	TRBV12-3/TRBV12-4	many	CASSTRTGGARGYTF	TGTGCCAGCAGTACCCGGACAGGGGGCGCGAGGGGCTACACCTTC
TRBJ1-3	NA	TRBV5-1	NA	CASSPGQILANTIYF	TGCGCCAGCAGCCCGGGTCAGATACTGGCAAACACCATATATTTT
TRBJ1-5	NA	TRBV11-2	many	CASSLGEAAGTQPQHF	TGTGCCAGCAGCCTGGGAGAGGCGGCAGGGACTCAGCCCCAGCATTTT
TRBJ1-5	NA	TRBV5-1	many	CASSLDTGTQPQHF	TGCGCCAGCAGCTTGGACACAGGGACCCAGCCCCAGCATTTT
TRBJ1-1	NA	TRBV28	few	CASRHTAGRAYVTEAFF	TGTGCCAGCAGACATACGGCGGGGCGCGCCTACGTCACTGAAGCTTTCTTT
TRBJ2-5	TRBD2	TRBV3-1	many	CASSSPAGGQETQYF	TGTGCCAGCAGCTCACCCGCGGGGGGTCAAGAGACCCAGTACTTC
TRBJ1-1	NA	TRBV11-2	few	CASSLGRGPMNTEAFF	TGTGCCAGCAGCCTAGGACGGGGGCCCATGAACACTGAAGCTTTCTTT
TRBJ2-2	NA	TRBV3-1	many	CASSPRLGTGELFF	TGTGCCAGCAGCCCCCGGTTGGGCACCGGGGAGCTGTTTTTT
TRBJ2-5	NA	TRBV12-3/TRBV12-4	NA	CASSLAGGGEETQYF	TGTGCCAGCAGTTTAGCAGGGGGCGGGGAAGAGACCCAGTACTTC
TRBJ2-7	NA	TRBV6-5	few	CATTAGRLLDEQYF	TGTGCCACCACGGCGGGGCGGTTGTTGGACGAGCAGTACTTC
TRBJ2-3	TRBD1	TRBV5-6	many	CASSLAGQYFTDTQYF	TGTGCCAGCAGCTTGGCGGGACAGTACTTCACAGATACGCAGTATTTT
TRBJ1-1	NA	TRBV5-1	many	CASSLVAGALNTEAFF	TGCGCCAGCAGCTTGGTGGCAGGGGCGTTGAACACTGAAGCTTTCTTT
TRBJ2-6	TRBD1	TRBV6-4	many	CASRDRQTRSGANVLTF	TGTGCCAGCCGGGACAGGCAAACCCGTTCGGGGGCCAACGTCCTGACTTTC
TRBJ2-2	TRBD1	TRBV6-2/TRBV6-3	many	CASSYYRQGTGELFF	TGTGCCAGCAGTTACTACCGACAGGGCACCGGGGAGCTGTTTTTT
TRBJ2-5	NA	TRBV6-5	many	CASSYGKSGSQETQYF	TGTGCCAGCAGTTACGGTAAATCGGGCAGCCAAGAGACCCAGTACTTC
TRBJ1-1	NA	TRBV7-3	once	CASSLSGFGDTEAFF	TGTGCCAGCAGCTTAAGCGGATTTGGCGACACTGAAGCTTTCTTT
TRBJ1-1	NA	TRBV5-1	many	CASSRRDFGSEAFF	TGCGCCAGCAGCCGCCGGGACTTCGGGTCTGAAGCTTTCTTT
TRBJ2-7	TRBD2	TRBV11-1	NA	CASSLGASGRAPRGEQYF	TGTGCCAGCAGCTTAGGGGCTAGCGGGAGGGCCCCTCGAGGCGAGCAGTACTTC
TRBJ2-7	NA	TRBV5-1	many	CASSLDPFYEQYF	TGCGCCAGCAGCTTGGACCCTTTTTACGAGCAGTACTTC
TRBJ1-2	TRBD1	TRBV19	NA	CASSMGQAGYGYTF	TGTGCCAGTAGTATGGGACAGGCCGGCTATGGCTACACCTTC
TRBJ2-7	NA	TRBV7-9	many	CASSLAGWDEQYF	TGTGCCAGCAGTTTGGCGGGGTGGGACGAGCAGTACTTC
TRBJ1-5	NA	TRBV19	many	CAAGMGQPQHF	TGTGCTGCGGGGATGGGTCAGCCCCAGCATTTT
TRBJ1-1	TRBD1	TRBV4-1	many	CASSRGGLAFF	TGCGCCAGCAGCCGAGGGGGCCTGGCTTTCTTT
TRBJ1-2	TRBD1	TRBV19	many	CATSGLGQANYGYTF	TGTGCCACTTCCGGCCTCGGACAGGCTAACTATGGCTACACCTTC
TRBJ2-4	TRBD1	TRBV6-1	NA	CASSEYLDRLNKNIQYF	TGTGCCAGCAGTGAATACTTGGACAGGCTAAACAAAAACATTCAGTACTTC
TRBJ1-5	TRBD1	TRBV30	NA	CAWNTDRVHQPQHF	TGTGCCTGGAATACGGACAGGGTTCATCAGCCCCAGCATTTT
TRBJ2-7	NA	TRBV4-1	few	CASSQESTFGYEQYF	TGCGCCAGCAGCCAAGAGTCCACGTTTGGCTACGAGCAGTACTTC
TRBJ2-7	TRBD1	TRBV6-5	few	CASRRIPGQGSSEQYF	TGTGCCAGCAGGAGGATTCCGGGACAGGGGTCGAGCGAGCAGTACTTC
TRBJ2-6	NA	TRBV4-1	few	CASSQDRGLMGLTGANVLTF	TGCGCCAGCAGCCAAGACCGGGGGCTGATGGGGTTGACTGGGGCCAACGTCCTGACTTTC
TRBJ1-1	NA	TRBV27	many	CASSPLTWGPETEAFF	TGTGCCAGCAGTCCACTAACTTGGGGGCCGGAAACTGAAGCTTTCTTT
TRBJ2-7	TRBD1	TRBV6-1	NA	CASSEGGTGEVF	TGTGCCAGCAGTGAAGGAGGAACAGGGGAAGTCTTC
TRBJ1-5	NA	TRBV6-5	many	CASSSGNGNQPQHF	TGTGCCAGCAGTTCGGGTAATGGCAATCAGCCCCAGCATTTT
TRBJ1-1	NA	TRBV15	NA	CATSRDFLQTEAFF	TGTGCCACCAGCAGAGATTTTTTACAGACTGAAGCTTTCTTT
TRBJ2-2	NA	TRBV3-1	many	CASSQGAAMFF	TGTGCCAGCAGCCAAGGTGCGGCCATGTTTTTT
TRBJ1-2	TRBD1	TRBV6-1	many	CASTDGGQGYGYTF	TGTGCCAGCACCGACGGGGGACAGGGCTATGGCTACACCTTC
TRBJ2-2	TRBD1	TRBV9	many	CASSANTGGWNTGELFF	TGTGCCAGCAGCGCGAACACAGGGGGCTGGAACACCGGGGAGCTGTTTTTT
TRBJ1-5	NA	TRBV20-1	many	CSARGVGNQPQHF	TGCAGTGCTAGAGGGGTCGGGAATCAGCCCCAGCATTTT
TRBJ2-7	NA	TRBV11-2	few	CASSLLPGVDIYEQYF	TGTGCCAGCAGCTTACTCCCTGGAGTCGACATCTACGAGCAGTACTTC
TRBJ1-1	NA	TRBV6-5	NA	CASSYTPEQETEAFF	TGTGCCAGCAGTTACACCCCGGAGCAGGAGACTGAAGCTTTCTTT
TRBJ1-5	NA	TRBV28	NA	CASSQGGGDQPQHF	TGTGCCAGCAGCCAAGGGGGGGGCGATCAGCCCCAGCATTTT
TRBJ2-1	TRBD2	TRBV7-9	few	CATGAGGRNEQFF	TGTGCAACCGGGGCGGGGGGCCGAAATGAGCAGTTCTTC
TRBJ2-5	NA	TRBV4-3	many	CASSQDLEETQYF	TGCGCCAGCAGCCAAGACCTTGAAGAGACCCAGTACTTC
TRBJ2-7	NA	TRBV6-4	NA	CASAFGTYEQYF	TGTGCCAGCGCCTTTGGGACCTACGAGCAGTACTTC
TRBJ2-7	TRBD1	TRBV29-1	many	CSVGPRQGAYEQYF	TGCAGCGTTGGGCCCAGACAGGGAGCCTACGAGCAGTACTTC
TRBJ1-2	TRBD1	TRBV7-8	many	CASSLARDRDGYTF	TGTGCCAGCAGCTTAGCCCGGGACAGGGATGGCTACACCTTC
TRBJ2-7	TRBD2	TRBV28	NA	CASRILAGEAYEQYF	TGTGCCAGCAGAATACTAGCGGGAGAAGCCTACGAGCAGTACTTC
TRBJ2-5	TRBD1	TRBV7-9	NA	CASSAGDRTRYF	TGTGCCAGCAGCGCTGGGGACAGGACCCGGTACTTC
TRBJ2-7	NA	TRBV4-2	many	CASSQNDELGYEQYF	TGTGCCAGCAGCCAGAACGACGAACTTGGCTACGAGCAGTACTTC
TRBJ2-7	TRBD2	TRBV11-2	many	CASSMTSGAPYEQYF	TGTGCCAGCAGCATGACTAGCGGGGCACCCTACGAGCAGTACTTC
TRBJ2-7	TRBD2	TRBV6-5	many	CASSLGLAGFEQYF	TGTGCCAGCAGTTTAGGACTAGCGGGGTTCGAGCAGTACTTC
TRBJ1-2	TRBD1	TRBV12-3/TRBV12-4	NA	CASRRQGSYGYTF	TGTGCCAGCAGGAGACAGGGAAGCTATGGCTACACCTTC
TRBJ2-5	TRBD2	TRBV5-1	many	CASSYQRESQETQYF	TGCGCCAGCAGCTACCAGCGGGAGAGCCAAGAGACCCAGTACTTC
TRBJ2-2	TRBD1	TRBV11-1	few	CASSSSGQGVTGELFF	TGTGCCAGCAGCTCAAGCGGACAGGGGGTCACCGGGGAGCTGTTTTTT
TRBJ2-2	NA	TRBV14	NA	CASSPRITGELFF	TGTGCCAGCAGCCCCAGGATCACCGGGGAGCTGTTTTTT
TRBJ2-2	NA	TRBV30	NA	CAWSRQEPGELFF	TGTGCCTGGAGTAGGCAGGAACCCGGGGAGCTGTTTTTT
TRBJ1-2	TRBD1	TRBV7-2	NA	CASSRGLQGDYGFTF	TGTGCCAGCAGCCGAGGACTACAGGGGGACTATGGCTTCACCTTC
TRBJ1-3	NA	TRBV11-2	NA	CASSSPRALWGNTIYF	TGTGCCAGCAGCTCGCCCCGGGCTCTGTGGGGAAACACCATATATTTT
TRBJ2-5	TRBD1	TRBV6-1	NA	CASRDRLAGTQYF	TGTGCCAGCAGGGACAGGCTAGCAGGGACCCAGTACTTC
TRBJ2-5	NA	TRBV6-1	many	CASTQLRGREETQYF	TGTGCCAGCACCCAGCTAAGGGGAAGGGAAGAGACCCAGTACTTC
TRBJ1-3	NA	TRBV30	NA	CASDGPLGNTIYF	TGTGCGTCGGACGGTCCTTTGGGAAACACCATATATTTT